This T cell receptor (beta chain) was captured by sequencing in a study of circulating and synovial CD4+ cells in juvenile arthritis. Trimming stripped 4 bases from V and 5 bases from J, with 11 bases between. Germline lookup yields CDR1 SGHDN and CDR2 FVKESK. This CDR3 spans 13 amino acids. This table comes from immunoSEQ multiplex PCR, and its TCRdb copy is limited to in-frame clones, with some not included. The sample lists 15,000 to 20,000 clones; under 95% were seen once. The clonotype originates from a human donor with juvenile idiopathic arthritis. Sequenced input: CD4+ T cells from blood. The chain combines TRBV14 with TRBJ2-5; D might be TRBD2 (6 bases). The CDR3 is CASSRGTGETQYF. CDR3 nucleotides: TGTGCCAGCAGCCGCGGGACTGGGGAGACCCAGTACTTC.